The T cell receptor (beta chain) under discussion was sequenced for a study of T cell responses to AZD1222 COVID-19 vaccine. As for the study in general: Investigators merged groups given second doses at roughly 4 or roughly 12 weeks.

Sequenced by immunoSEQ multiplex PCR; TCRdb stores in-frame clones only, minus some. The table records roughly 120,000 clones, approximately 90% of them present only once. CDR1 and CDR2 (germline): MNHNY, SVGAGI (reference sequence). Trimming pared 5 bases from V and 0 bases from J, leaving 11 bases between. The CDR3 has 16 residues. General study points: Donors were chiefly white British, with a greater number of females, and clonal diversity was perhaps underestimated. CD4 TCRs covered the whole spike, strongest at regions 160-218 and 743-854. Reportedly, nearly half the spike-specific TCRs target unmutated variant regions.

On this clone itself: Its antigen is unidentified.

The J gene is TRBJ2-6, the V gene TRBV6-6; TRBD1 is a possible D gene (6 bases). The sample in question was peripheral blood, obtained on day 0 of AZD1222 vaccination. This clonotype was sampled from an adult in good health. The CDR3 loop reads CASSPQGNSGANVLTF. CDR3 sequence (DNA): TGTGCCAGCAGTCCACAGGGTAACTCTGGGGCCAACGTCCTGACTTTC.